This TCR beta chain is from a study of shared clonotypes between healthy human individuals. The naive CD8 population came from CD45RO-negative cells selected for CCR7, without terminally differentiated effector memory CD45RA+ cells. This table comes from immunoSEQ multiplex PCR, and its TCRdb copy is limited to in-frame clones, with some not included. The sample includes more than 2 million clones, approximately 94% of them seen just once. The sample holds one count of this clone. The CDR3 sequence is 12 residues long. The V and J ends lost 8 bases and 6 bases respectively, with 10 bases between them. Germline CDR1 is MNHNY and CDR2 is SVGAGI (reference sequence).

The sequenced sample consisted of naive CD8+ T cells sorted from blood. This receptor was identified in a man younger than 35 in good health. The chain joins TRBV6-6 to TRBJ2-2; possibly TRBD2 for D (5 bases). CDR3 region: CASGGRAGELFF. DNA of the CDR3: TGTGCCAGCGGAGGTCGGGCCGGGGAGCTGTTTTTT.